This is a list of T cell receptor beta chains from one sample in a study of blood T cell repertoires in COVID-19. Libraries were prepared by immunoSEQ multiplex PCR; TCRdb keeps only in-frame clonotypes and omits some of them. The data contain around 190,000 clones, more than 80% of them singletons. Specimen: peripheral blood. These receptors all stem from a woman aged 60-75 years with acute or convalescent COVID-19. Both conserved end residues are trimmed from each CDR3.

J gene,V gene,CDR3 protein
TRBJ2-7,TRBV6-5,ASTGLAGVLEY
TRBJ1-1,TRBV6-5,ASQTGSTEAF
TRBJ2-5,TRBV7-8,ASNQREREETQY
TRBJ2-1,TRBV5-1,ASSIGLAGVGNEQF
TRBJ1-6,TRBV12-3/TRBV12-4,ASSYSGWSPLH
TRBJ1-5,TRBV5-1,ASSFGTASNQPQH
TRBJ2-7,TRBV30,ASLGLAGWEQY
TRBJ2-7,TRBV2,ASRQTSYEQY
TRBJ2-1,TRBV9,ASSVSSGGYNEQF
TRBJ2-1,TRBV15,ATSRDWSEQF
TRBJ1-1,TRBV5-1,ASSLGVLNTEAF
TRBJ1-4,TRBV14,ASSLRQGAGEKLF
TRBJ2-2,TRBV5-4,ASSLGQGYTGELF
TRBJ2-1,TRBV9,ASSQGGTSSNEQF
TRBJ1-4,TRBV6-6,ASRTAGILTNEKLF